These 23 T cell receptor beta chains originate from one sample sequenced in a study of beta chain features in type 1 diabetes. Overall study findings and caveats: Type 1 diabetes patients had moderately but significantly shorter TCRB CDR3s in all four CD4+ subsets.

These receptors have no known antigen. Sequencing targeted expressed TCRB transcripts, as all isolated RNA had been reverse transcribed. TCRdb's table, derived via immunoSEQ multiplex PCR, lists solely in-frame clones and lacks some. The sample includes about 700,000 clones, 13% seen only once; the top ten take 0.02% to 0.025%. Sequencing was performed on naive CD4+ T cells from blood. The receptors here all came from a man aged 18 to 29 with type 1 diabetes.

V is TRBV6-5 and J is TRBJ2-7; D is unclear. Germline CDR1 reads MNHEY; CDR2 reads SVGAGI. Between the trimmed V and J ends, which lost 6 bases and 7 bases, there was a span of 7 bases. The length of the CDR3 is 10 residues. The chain's CDR3 is CASSLGEQYF. Here the CDR3 DNA reads TGTGCCAGCAGCCTCGGGGAGCAGTACTTC.

V is TRBV21-1 and J is TRBJ2-2; the table names TRBD1, a call not compared with the DNA. TRBV21-1 is termed a pseudogene. The CDR3 has 18 residues. CDR3 in DNA: TGTGCCAGCAGCAGGCCCAGGGGCCTCCGGTGGTACACCGGGGAGCTGTTTTTT. It specifies CASSRPRGLRWYTGELFF.

This clone has a handful of counts. V is TRBV4-2 and J is TRBJ2-1; 12 bases align to TRBD2. Germline values: CDR1 LGHNA, CDR2 YNFKEQ. CDR3 length: 15 residues. V trimming: 2 bases; J trimming: 5 bases; junction bases outside the gene matches: 1. CDR3 protein: CASSQRLAGDNEQFF. CDR3 DNA: TGTGCCAGCAGCCAACGACTAGCGGGGGACAATGAGCAGTTCTTC.

A few counts support this clone. V and J are TRBV29-1 and TRBJ1-3; a weak D match, TRBD1 (5 bases). The ends were cut back, 8 bases at V and 0 bases at J, with 23 bases in the middle. The CDR3 spans 17 residues. Germline CDR1 and CDR2: SQVTM and ANQGSEA. Here the CDR3 DNA reads TGCAGCCAACTTTCGAGGGGTATCAGCCGCTCTGGAAACACCATATATTTT. Its protein product is CSQLSRGISRSGNTIYF.

The rearrangement joins TRBV18 to TRBJ1-4; D may be TRBD1 (5 bases). Germline V gene sequence: CDR1 KGHSH, CDR2 LQKENI. The ends were cut back, 4 bases at V and 8 bases at J, with 14 bases in the middle. This CDR3 spans 14 amino acids. The chain's CDR3 is CASSRLIRDEKLFF. The CDR3 DNA reads as TGTGCCAGCTCACGACTGATAAGGGACGAAAAACTGTTTTTT.

This clone was detected only a few times. J is TRBJ2-3 and V is TRBV29-1; possibly TRBD1 for D (6 bases). The germline CDR1 and CDR2 sequences are SQVTM and ANQGSEA. The V gene lost 7 bases and the J gene lost 3 bases, with 14 bases spanning the gap. This CDR3 is 13 amino acids long. CDR3 nucleotide sequence: TGCAGCGCTGGGGGCAGGCTGACAGATACGCAGTATTTT. Protein: CSAGGRLTDTQYF.

In its sample, this clone was seen a few times. The junction departs from the called germline gene at one end, perhaps through a read error. The same CDR3 arises from other DNA sequences in this sample as well. The chain has TRBV5-5 and TRBJ2-7; no definite D call. From germline, CDR1 is SGHKS and CDR2 YYEKEE (reference sequence). There are 11 residues in the CDR3. CDR3 amino acids: CASSLGYEQYF. The CDR3 region has the DNA TGTGCTAGCAGCTTGGGCTACGAGCAGTACTTC.

This clone was detected only a few times. The V and J genes are TRBV4-1 and TRBJ2-3; 8 bases fit TRBD1. V lost 3 bases and J lost 2; bases outside the gene matches: 7. CDR1 and CDR2 (germline): MGHRA, YSYEKL. There are 16 residues in the CDR3. CDR3 in DNA: TGCGCCAGCAGCCACCTGCGGACAGGGAACACAGATACGCAGTATTTT. It encodes CASSHLRTGNTDTQYF.

This clone showed up just a few times. This chain joins TRBV7-2 and TRBJ2-5, with D tentatively TRBD2 (7 bases). CDR3 length: 15 residues. The V end lost 5 bases, the J end lost 4 bases, and 17 bases lay between the germline ends. The germline gives CDR1 SGHTA, CDR2 FQGNSA. CDR3: CASSPIGGHGETQYF. The CDR3 DNA reads as TGTGCCAGCAGCCCCATCGGGGGGCATGGAGAGACCCAGTACTTC.

As DNA, the CDR3 is TGTGCCAGCAGCTGGGGTAATGAGCAGTTCTTC. As protein: CASSWGNEQFF. The J gene is TRBJ2-1, the V gene TRBV7-9; D is unclear. Germline assignment: CDR1 SEHNR and CDR2 FQNEAQ (reference sequence). The CDR3 totals 11 residues. V lost 4 bases, J lost 7 bases, and 5 bases lay in between. The variable domain in full, with the rest retrieved from reference TRBV7-9 and TRBJ2-1, is DTGVSQNPRHKITKRGQNVTFRCDPISEHNRLYWYRQTLGQGPEFLTYFQNEAQLEKSRLLSDRFSAERPKGSFSTLEIQRTEQGDSAMYLCASSWGNEQFFGPGTRLTVL.

This clone has just one count. The J gene is TRBJ1-1, the V gene TRBV2; D gene ambiguous. V lost 4 bases and J lost 1, with 10 bases in between. This CDR3 is built from 14 residues. Germline V gene data show CDR1 as SNHLY and CDR2 as FYNNEI. The CDR3 DNA follows: TGTGCCAGCAGTGGACTAAGAACGAACACTGAAGCTTTCTTT. It codes for CASSGLRTNTEAFF.

The chain couples TRBV9 to TRBJ1-2; possibly TRBD1 for D (6 bases). Germline V gives CDR1 SGDLS, CDR2 YYNGEE. The V and J ends lost 2 bases and 7 bases respectively, with 15 bases between them. This CDR3 region has 14 residues. CDR3 sequence: CASSVGNRDRGYTF. CDR3 nucleotide sequence: TGTGCCAGCAGCGTCGGGAACAGGGACCGTGGCTACACCTTC.

The rearrangement uses TRBV27 and TRBJ1-5; 10 bases match TRBD1. V dropped 5 bases and J dropped 1; count of bases not matched to a gene: 8. This CDR3 is 17 amino acids long. Germline V CDR1 and CDR2: MNHEY, SMNVEV (reference sequence). The chain's CDR3 is CASSPSGQGRSNQPQHF. In DNA, the CDR3 is TGTGCCAGCAGTCCCTCGGGACAGGGGAGAAGCAATCAGCCCCAGCATTTT.

This clone was picked up a small number of times. The V and J genes are TRBV10-2 and TRBJ2-3; tentatively, D is TRBD1 (6 bases). This CDR3 has 14 residues. Germline V gives CDR1 WSHSY, CDR2 SAAADI. Trimming pared 8 bases from V and 0 bases from J, leaving 12 bases between. The DNA for the CDR3 is TGCGCCAGCCGGTTGGGGGCTAGCACAGATACGCAGTATTTT. Translated, it gives CASRLGASTDTQYF.

This clone turned up a few times. The genes are TRBV9 and TRBJ2-2, with unresolved D. This CDR3 region has 15 residues. CDR1 SGDLS and CDR2 YYNGEE come from the germline V gene. The V end lost 0 bases, the J end lost 5 bases, and 11 bases lay between the germline ends. The CDR3 bases are TGTGCCAGCAGCGTAGCCCTCCCGTGGACCGGGGAGCTGTTTTTT. Protein: CASSVALPWTGELFF. Full variable domain (outside the CDR3, taken from reference TRBV9 and TRBJ2-2): DSGVTQTPKHLITATGQRVTLRCSPRSGDLSVYWYQQSLDQGLQFLIQYYNGEERAKGNILERFSAQQFPDLHSELNLSSLELGDSALYFCASSVALPWTGELFFGEGSRLTVL.

This chain uses TRBV12-5 with TRBJ2-2; D unclear. CDR3 length: 12 residues. Per germline, CDR1 LGHNT and CDR2 FRNRAP. The ends were cut back, 7 bases at V and 7 bases at J, with 10 bases in the middle. The CDR3 nucleotides read TGTGCTAGTGCCTCCTGGGGCGGGGAGCTGTTTTTT. Translation: CASASWGGELFF.

V gene TRBV5-1 combines with J gene TRBJ2-3; D might be TRBD2 (5 bases). V gave up 3 bases and J gave up 2 bases, with 22 bases separating them. CDR3 length: 18 residues. CDR1 is SGHRS, CDR2 YFSETQ, per germline. CDR3 in DNA: TGCGCCAGCAGCTCGGGATCCCAATGGCAGATCCTCACAGATACGCAGTATTTT. Translating it yields CASSSGSQWQILTDTQYF.

This clone was seen a handful of times. V gene TRBV28 combines with J gene TRBJ2-7; TRBD1 or TRBD2 may be the D gene (6 bases each). CDR3 size: 13 residues. V was clipped by 7 bases and J by 3 bases, with 13 bases between them. Germline-derived CDR1 and CDR2 are MDHEN and SYDVKM. CDR3 region: CASKGGPLYEQYF. The CDR3 nucleotides are TGTGCCAGCAAGGGGGGCCCTCTCTACGAGCAGTACTTC.

The chain recombines TRBV5-4 with TRBJ2-3, with a tentative D call TRBD1 (5 bases). The CDR3 totals 15 residues. Germline CDR1 SGHNT, CDR2 YYREEE (reference sequence). The ends were cut back, 6 bases at V and 1 base at J, with 15 bases in the middle. CDR3 nucleotides: TGTGCCAGCACCAACCCGAAACAGGGCACAGATACGCAGTATTTT. It is translated as CASTNPKQGTDTQYF.

This clone was seen more than once but under ten times. This same CDR3 is encoded by further DNA sequences in the sample. The V call is TRBV7-9, the J call TRBJ1-1, with a possible D match to TRBD1 (5 bases). Germline V CDR1 and CDR2: SEHNR, FQNEAQ (reference sequence). V dropped 2 bases and J dropped 0 bases, with 7 bases sitting between them. CDR3 length equals 14 residues. The CDR3 spells CASSLQGMNTEAFF. CDR3 DNA sequence: TGTGCCAGCAGCTTACAGGGCATGAACACTGAAGCTTTCTTT. The full variable domain, completed using reference TRBV7-9 and TRBJ1-1, is DTGVSQNPRHKITKRGQNVTFRCDPISEHNRLYWYRQTLGQGPEFLTYFQNEAQLEKSRLLSDRFSAERPKGSFSTLEIQRTEQGDSAMYLCASSLQGMNTEAFFGQGTRLTVV.

The chain recombines TRBV18 with TRBJ1-3, with D hard to call. Germline CDR1 is KGHSH and CDR2 is LQKENI. The V end lost 5 bases, the J end lost 4 bases, and 3 bases lay between the germline ends. The CDR3 runs to 11 residues. CDR3 coding DNA: TGTGCCAGCTCAGAAGGAAACACCATATATTTT. Its translation is CASSEGNTIYF.

The V call is TRBV12-5, the J call TRBJ2-7; no definite D call. Germline CDR1 is LGHNT and CDR2 is FRNRAP. V lost 5 bases to trimming and J lost 3 bases, with 20 bases between them. CDR3 length equals 16 residues. In nucleotides, the CDR3 is TGTGCTAGTGGTCCTCGACCCCGGACCACTCTCTACGAGCAGTACTTC. Amino acids: CASGPRPRTTLYEQYF.

This rearrangement joins TRBV4-1 to TRBJ2-7; the match to TRBD2 covers 15 bases. The germline CDR1 and CDR2 sequences are MGHRA and YSYEKL. V was clipped by 4 bases and J by 2 bases; unmatched bases: 12. CDR3 length: 19 amino acids. The CDR3 loop is CASSRTTGLAGGATYEQYF. CDR3 coding DNA: TGCGCCAGCAGCCGAACTACGGGACTAGCGGGGGGAGCCACCTACGAGCAGTACTTC.